Below are 22 T cell receptor beta chains sequenced from a single sample in a study of cytomegalovirus exposure and HLA in healthy donors. Libraries were prepared by immunoSEQ multiplex PCR; TCRdb keeps only in-frame clonotypes and omits some of them. The sample contains some 98,000 clones, more than 85% of which appear only once. Material: PBMCs. The receptors come from a man younger than 35 in good health and CMV-seropositive.

The V and J genes are TRBV5-4 and TRBJ1-2; 10 bases are a match to TRBD1. Unmatched junction bases numbered 5, after V lost 5 bases and J lost 7 bases. The CDR3 runs 13 residues. Germline CDR1 and CDR2: SGHNT and YYREEE (reference sequence). CDR3 DNA: TGTGCCAGCAGGGAGACAGGGGGCTCTGGCTACACCTTC. Encoded protein: CASRETGGSGYTF.

This clone has just one count. This rearrangement joins TRBV7-9 to TRBJ2-5; 8 bases fit TRBD1. The CDR3 runs 15 residues. CDR1 and CDR2 (germline): SEHNR, FQNEAQ (reference sequence). The trim removed 6 bases at V and 1 base at J, leaving 7 bases unmatched. The CDR3 is CASSTGQAGQETQYF. The CDR3, as DNA: TGTGCCAGCAGTACGGGACAGGCGGGCCAAGAGACCCAGTACTTC. Combining the CDR3 with reference TRBV7-9 and TRBJ2-5 gives the whole variable domain DTGVSQNPRHKITKRGQNVTFRCDPISEHNRLYWYRQTLGQGPEFLTYFQNEAQLEKSRLLSDRFSAERPKGSFSTLEIQRTEQGDSAMYLCASSTGQAGQETQYFGPGTRLLVL.

The V and J genes are TRBV20-1 and TRBJ2-7, with 10 bases fitting TRBD2. The length of the CDR3 is 11 residues. Germline loops: CDR1 DFQATT, CDR2 SNEGSKA (reference sequence). The CDR3 coding sequence is TGCGGAACTAGCGGGACCTACGAGCAGTACTTC. It encodes CGTSGTYEQYF.

The chain is built from TRBV9 and TRBJ2-2; 8 nucleotides align to TRBD1. Per the germline V gene, CDR1 is SGDLS and CDR2 is YYNGEE. This CDR3 has 18 residues. V lost 4 bases to trimming and J lost 6 bases; unmatched junction nucleotides: 17. In DNA form, the CDR3 reads TGTGCCAGCAGCCAGACAGCCCCGGACAGGGTGGTTCCCGGGGAGCTGTTTTTT. Its protein is CASSQTAPDRVVPGELFF.

In its sample, this clone was seen once. V gene TRBV6-6 combines with J gene TRBJ2-7; TRBD1 matches at 11 bases. V was pared by 5 bases and J by 6 bases, with 6 bases of the junction left unmatched. The germline CDR1 and CDR2 sequences are MNHNY and SVGAGI (reference sequence). This CDR3 has 14 amino acids. The CDR3 sequence is CASSTGGQGGEQYF. Written as DNA, the CDR3 is TGTGCCAGCAGTACCGGGGGACAGGGGGGCGAGCAGTACTTC.

This sequence joins TRBV6-6 and TRBJ2-3, with TRBD1 matching over 8 bases. The CDR3 consists of 16 residues. CDR1 MNHNY and CDR2 SVGAGI come from the germline V gene (reference sequence). The V gene end was trimmed by 7 bases and the J gene end by 4 bases; junction bases not matched to a gene: 13. CDR3 region: CASTPGTGVLPDTQYF. As DNA, the CDR3 is TGTGCCAGCACTCCCGGGACAGGAGTCCTTCCAGATACGCAGTATTTT.

The chain employs TRBV7-9 and TRBJ1-1; D not resolved. This CDR3 contains 13 residues. V dropped 3 bases and J dropped 0 bases, with 5 bases sitting between them. Germline CDR1 SEHNR, CDR2 FQNEAQ (reference sequence). The CDR3 sequence: CASSFSMNTEAFF. CDR3 DNA: TGTGCCAGCAGCTTTTCTATGAACACTGAAGCTTTCTTT.

The V gene is TRBV5-6, the J gene TRBJ2-3, with a tentative D call TRBD2 (6 bases). The CDR3 loop spans 18 amino acids. The V gene lost 0 bases and the J gene lost 0 bases, with 17 bases spanning the gap. Per germline, CDR1 SGHDT and CDR2 YYEEEE. The CDR3 is CASSLGSAGTTSTDTQYF. Here the CDR3 DNA reads TGTGCCAGCAGCTTGGGTTCGGCGGGGACGACTAGCACAGATACGCAGTATTTT.

The chain joins TRBV19 to TRBJ1-4, with 9 bases aligning to TRBD1. The germline gives CDR1 LNHDA, CDR2 SQIVND (reference sequence). This CDR3 region has 14 residues. The J segment lost 5 bases and the V segment lost 6 bases, leaving 4 bases of the junction unmatched. Here the CDR3 reads CASRPTGGNEKLFF. DNA of the CDR3: TGTGCCAGTAGGCCGACAGGGGGAAATGAAAAACTGTTTTTT.

V usage is TRBV4-1 and J usage is TRBJ2-1; the match to TRBD2 covers 10 bases. The CDR3 has 15 amino acids. From germline, CDR1 is MGHRA and CDR2 YSYEKL. With V trimmed by 4 bases and J by 8 bases, 8 bases remained unmatched. The CDR3 loop is CASSRGAGGRDEQFF. The CDR3 region has the DNA TGCGCCAGCAGCCGGGGAGCGGGGGGGCGGGATGAGCAGTTCTTC.

The chain combines TRBV15 with TRBJ1-2; maybe TRBD1 (5 bases). Trimming took off 9 bases at V and 3 bases at J, with 14 bases between the two ends. This CDR3 region has 13 residues. Germline V gene sequence: CDR1 LNHNV, CDR2 YYDKDF (reference sequence). DNA of the CDR3: TGTGCCACGACAGACCTAAGGGACTATGGCTACACCTTC. The encoded protein is CATTDLRDYGYTF.

The J gene is TRBJ1-2, the V gene TRBV5-1; TRBD1 matches at 8 bases. Germline V gene sequence: CDR1 SGHRS, CDR2 YFSETQ. The CDR3 is made up of 14 amino acids. The trim removed 0 bases at V and 5 bases at J, leaving 3 bases unmatched. Here the CDR3 reads CASSLGQGTYGYTF. The CDR3 DNA is TGCGCCAGCAGCTTGGGACAGGGGACGTATGGCTACACCTTC. Supplemented by reference TRBV5-1 and TRBJ1-2, the full variable domain reads KAGVTQTPRYLIKTRGQQVTLSCSPISGHRSVSWYQQTPGQGLQFLFEYFSETQRNKGNFPGRFSGRQFSNSRSEMNVSTLELGDSALYLCASSLGQGTYGYTFGSGTRLTVV.

This rearrangement joins TRBV5-1 to TRBJ2-7; TRBD1 matches at 8 bases. This CDR3 spans 15 amino acids. V was pared by 1 base and J by 5 bases, with 8 bases of the junction left unmatched. Germline V gene data show CDR1 as SGHRS and CDR2 as YFSETQ. Written as DNA, the CDR3 is TGCGCCAGCAGCTTGTGGGCCAGGGGGCCGGACGAGCAGTACTTC. Its translation: CASSLWARGPDEQYF.

The V call is TRBV2, the J call TRBJ2-5; D possibly corresponds to TRBD1 (6 bases). V was shortened by 6 bases and J by 4 bases, with 15 bases between the two germline ends. This CDR3 is built from 14 residues. Germline values: CDR1 SNHLY, CDR2 FYNNEI. CDR3 loop: CASRQDWGRETQYF. In DNA, the CDR3 is TGTGCCAGCAGGCAGGACTGGGGGCGAGAGACCCAGTACTTC.

The rearrangement uses TRBV11-3 and TRBJ1-2; 12 nucleotides line up with TRBD1. This CDR3 comprises 16 residues. Germline values: CDR1 SGHNT, CDR2 YENEEA. V shed 3 bases and J 4 bases; nucleotides not matched to a gene: 6. The CDR3 nucleotides read TGTGCCAGCAGCTTTGGGACAGGGGGCTTCATCTATGGCTACACCTTC. The encoded protein is CASSFGTGGFIYGYTF.

The chain combines TRBV7-2 with TRBJ1-2, with D maybe TRBD1 (6 bases). V was clipped by 10 bases and J by 5 bases, with 11 bases between them. The germline V gene encodes CDR1 SGHTA and CDR2 FQGNSA. The CDR3 is 11 amino acids. The CDR3 loop is CATRTAYGYTF. CDR3 in DNA: TGTGCCACCCGGACAGCTTATGGCTACACCTTC. The variable domain in full, with the rest retrieved from reference TRBV7-2 and TRBJ1-2, is GAGVSQSPSNKVTEKGKDVELRCDPISGHTALYWYRQSLGQGLEFLIYFQGNSAPDKSGLPSDRFSAERTGGSVSTLTIQRTQQEDSAVYLCATRTAYGYTFGSGTRLTVV.

For this clone: Other DNA sequences from this sample encode an identical CDR3 as well. The rearrangement joins TRBV5-5 to TRBJ1-1; 8 bases agree with TRBD1. V dropped 0 bases and J dropped 5; count of bases not matched to a gene: 0. Germline CDR1 reads SGHKS; CDR2 reads YYEKEE (reference sequence). This CDR3 is built from 13 residues. CDR3 loop: CASSLGTGTEAFF. CDR3 coding DNA: TGTGCCAGCAGCTTGGGGACAGGGACTGAAGCTTTCTTT. The full variable domain, completed using reference TRBV5-5 and TRBJ1-1, is DAGVTQSPTHLIKTRGQQVTLRCSPISGHKSVSWYQQVLGQGPQFIFQYYEKEERGRGNFPDRFSARQFPNYSSELNVNALLLGDSALYLCASSLGTGTEAFFGQGTRLTVV.

The chain recombines TRBV15 with TRBJ2-7; D perhaps matches TRBD1 (6 bases). V gave up 0 bases and J gave up 6 bases, with 15 bases separating them. Per the germline V gene, CDR1 is LNHNV and CDR2 is YYDKDF (reference sequence). The CDR3 loop spans 15 amino acids. The CDR3 here is CATSRDGYRVIEQYF. In DNA form, the CDR3 reads TGTGCCACCAGCAGAGATGGGTACAGGGTGATCGAGCAGTACTTC. The variable domain in full, with the rest retrieved from reference TRBV15 and TRBJ2-7, is DAMVIQNPRYQVTQFGKPVTLSCSQTLNHNVMYWYQQKSSQAPKLLFHYYDKDFNNEADTPDNFQSRRPNTSFCFLDIRSPGLGDTAMYLCATSRDGYRVIEQYFGPGTRLTVT.

V is TRBV5-6 and J is TRBJ2-5; TRBD2 matches at 9 bases. The V and J ends lost 0 bases and 5 bases, in that order; junction bases with no gene match: 8. Germline loops: CDR1 SGHDT, CDR2 YYEEEE. The CDR3 runs 16 residues. The CDR3 spells CASSLALAGDWETQYF. The CDR3 coding sequence is TGTGCCAGCAGCTTGGCATTAGCGGGGGATTGGGAGACCCAGTACTTC.

The chain employs TRBV5-1 and TRBJ2-7; 12 bases line up with TRBD1. V trimming: 5 bases; J trimming: 6 bases; junction bases outside the gene matches: 9. The CDR3 consists of 15 residues. Germline V gene sequence: CDR1 SGHRS, CDR2 YFSETQ. The CDR3 nucleotides are TGCGCCAGCAGTCCACGGGACAGGGGGCTCGGCGAGCAGTACTTC. Protein: CASSPRDRGLGEQYF.

This clone was seen more than once but under ten times. The chain links TRBV6-1 to TRBJ2-7; tentative D call: TRBD1 (5 bases). Trimming cost V 0 bases and J 3 bases, with 9 bases left between them. CDR3 length equals 14 residues. Germline CDR1 is MNHNS and CDR2 is SASEGT. In DNA, the CDR3 is TGTGCCAGCAGTGAAGCAACAGGCGGCTACGAGCAGTACTTC. Translated: CASSEATGGYEQYF.

The chain employs TRBV7-2 and TRBJ1-5, with a weak D call TRBD1 (5 bases). This CDR3 comprises 15 residues. V lost 1 base to trimming and J lost 4 bases, with 11 bases between them. Germline CDR1 reads SGHTA; CDR2 reads FQGNSA. The CDR3 region is CASSLGQGRNQPQHF. CDR3 DNA sequence: TGTGCCAGCAGCTTAGGGCAGGGTAGGAATCAGCCCCAGCATTTT.